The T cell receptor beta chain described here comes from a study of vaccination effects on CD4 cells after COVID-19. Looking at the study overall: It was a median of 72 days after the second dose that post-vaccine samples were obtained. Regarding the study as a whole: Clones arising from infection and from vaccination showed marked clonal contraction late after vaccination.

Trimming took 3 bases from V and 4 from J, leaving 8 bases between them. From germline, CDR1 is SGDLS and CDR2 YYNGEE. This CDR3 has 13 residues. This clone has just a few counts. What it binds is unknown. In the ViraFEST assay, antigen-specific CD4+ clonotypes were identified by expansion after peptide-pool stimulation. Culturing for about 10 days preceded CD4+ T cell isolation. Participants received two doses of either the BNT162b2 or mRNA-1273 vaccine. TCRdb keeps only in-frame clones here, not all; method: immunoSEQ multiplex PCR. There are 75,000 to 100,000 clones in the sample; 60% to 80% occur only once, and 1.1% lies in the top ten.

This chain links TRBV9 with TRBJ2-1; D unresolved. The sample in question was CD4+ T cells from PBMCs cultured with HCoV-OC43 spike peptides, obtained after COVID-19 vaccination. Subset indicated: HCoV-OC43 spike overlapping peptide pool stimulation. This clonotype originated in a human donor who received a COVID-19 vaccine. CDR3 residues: CASSALPYNEQFF. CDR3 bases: TGTGCCAGCAGCGCCCTTCCATACAATGAGCAGTTCTTC.